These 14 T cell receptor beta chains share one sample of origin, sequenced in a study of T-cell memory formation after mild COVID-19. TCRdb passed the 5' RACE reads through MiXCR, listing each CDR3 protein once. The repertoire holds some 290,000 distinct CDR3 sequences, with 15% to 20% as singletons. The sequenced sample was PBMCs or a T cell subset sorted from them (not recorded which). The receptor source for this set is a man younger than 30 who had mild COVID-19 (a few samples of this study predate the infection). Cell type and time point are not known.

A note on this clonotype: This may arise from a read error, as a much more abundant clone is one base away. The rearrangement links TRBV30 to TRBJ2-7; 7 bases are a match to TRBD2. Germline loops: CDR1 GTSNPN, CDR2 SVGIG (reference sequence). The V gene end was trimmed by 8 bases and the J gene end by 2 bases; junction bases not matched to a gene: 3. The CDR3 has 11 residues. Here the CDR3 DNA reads TGTGCCGGGGGGGACGCCTACGAGCAGTACTTC. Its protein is CAGGDAYEQYF.

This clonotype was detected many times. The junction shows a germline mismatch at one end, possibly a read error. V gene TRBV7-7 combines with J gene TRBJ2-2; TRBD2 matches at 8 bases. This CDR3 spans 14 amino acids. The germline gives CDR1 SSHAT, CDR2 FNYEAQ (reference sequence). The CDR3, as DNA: TGTGCTAGCAGCGTAACTAGCGGCGCCGGGGAGCTGTTTTTT. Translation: CASSVTSGAGELFF.

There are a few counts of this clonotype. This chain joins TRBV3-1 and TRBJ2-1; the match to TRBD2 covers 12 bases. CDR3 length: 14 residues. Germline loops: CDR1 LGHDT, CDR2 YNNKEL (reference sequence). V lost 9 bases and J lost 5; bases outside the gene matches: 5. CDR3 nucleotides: TGTGCCAGTGGGGGACTAGCGGGTAACAATGAGCAGTTCTTC. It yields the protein CASGGLAGNNEQFF.

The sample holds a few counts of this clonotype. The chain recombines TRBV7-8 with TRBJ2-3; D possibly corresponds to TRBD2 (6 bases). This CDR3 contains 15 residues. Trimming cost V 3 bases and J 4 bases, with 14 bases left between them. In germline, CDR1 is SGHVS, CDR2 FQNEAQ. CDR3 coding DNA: TGTGCCAGCAGCTTCGGCGGGGTAAGATCAGATACGCAGTATTTT. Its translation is CASSFGGVRSDTQYF.

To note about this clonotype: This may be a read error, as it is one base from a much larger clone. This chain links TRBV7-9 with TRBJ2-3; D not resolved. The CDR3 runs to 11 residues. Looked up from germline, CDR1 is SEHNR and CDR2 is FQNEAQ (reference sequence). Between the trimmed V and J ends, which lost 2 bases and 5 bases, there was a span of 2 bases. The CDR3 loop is CASSLIDTQYF. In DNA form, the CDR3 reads TGTGCCAGCAGCTTAATAGATACGCAGTATTTT.

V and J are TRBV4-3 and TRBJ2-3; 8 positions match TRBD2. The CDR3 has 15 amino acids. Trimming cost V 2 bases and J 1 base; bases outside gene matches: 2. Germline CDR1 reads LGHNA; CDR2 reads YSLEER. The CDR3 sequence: CASSQSTSGTDTQYF. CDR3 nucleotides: TGCGCCAGCAGCCAATCGACTAGCGGCACAGATACGCAGTATTTT.

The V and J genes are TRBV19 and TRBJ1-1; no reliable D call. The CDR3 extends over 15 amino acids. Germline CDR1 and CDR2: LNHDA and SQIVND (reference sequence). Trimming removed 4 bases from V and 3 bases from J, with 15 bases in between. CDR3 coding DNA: TGTGCCAGTAGTAAGAGGAGGCCGCTTCACACTGAAGCTTTCTTT. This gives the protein CASSKRRPLHTEAFF.

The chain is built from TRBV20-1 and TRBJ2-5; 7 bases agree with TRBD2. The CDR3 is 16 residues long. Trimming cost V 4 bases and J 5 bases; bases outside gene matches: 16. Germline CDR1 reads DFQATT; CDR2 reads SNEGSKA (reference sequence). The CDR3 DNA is TGCAGTGCTAAGTGTCGACTCCGGGAGGTCTGGGAGACCCAGTACTTC. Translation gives CSAKCRLREVWETQYF.

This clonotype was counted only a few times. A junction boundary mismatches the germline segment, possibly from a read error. CDR3 sequence reads: CASSYSSGGRNAGELFF. The CDR3 DNA reads as TGTGCCAGCAGTTACTCTAGCGGGGGACGGAACGCCGGGGAGCTGTTTTTT. The chain is built from TRBV6-5 and TRBJ2-2; 9 bases align to TRBD2. Germline-derived CDR1 and CDR2 are MNHEY and SVGAGI. There are 17 residues in the CDR3.

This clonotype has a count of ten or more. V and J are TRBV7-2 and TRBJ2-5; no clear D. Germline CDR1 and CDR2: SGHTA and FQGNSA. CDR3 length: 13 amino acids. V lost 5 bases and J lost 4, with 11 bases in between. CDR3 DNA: TGTGCCAGCAGCCCCTCCGGGCCAGAGACCCAGTACTTC. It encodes CASSPSGPETQYF.

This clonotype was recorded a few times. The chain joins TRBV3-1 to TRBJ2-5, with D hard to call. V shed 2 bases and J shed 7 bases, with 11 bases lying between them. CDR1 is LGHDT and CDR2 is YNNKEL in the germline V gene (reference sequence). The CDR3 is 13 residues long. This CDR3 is CASSQRAVGTQYF. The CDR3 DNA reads TGTGCCAGCAGCCAACGGGCGGTAGGGACCCAGTACTTC.

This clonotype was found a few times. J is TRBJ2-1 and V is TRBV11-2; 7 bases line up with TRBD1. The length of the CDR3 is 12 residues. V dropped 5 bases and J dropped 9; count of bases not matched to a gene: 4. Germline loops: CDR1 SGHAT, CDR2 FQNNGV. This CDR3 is CASSPGGTEQFF. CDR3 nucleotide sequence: TGTGCCAGCAGCCCAGGGGGTACTGAGCAGTTCTTC. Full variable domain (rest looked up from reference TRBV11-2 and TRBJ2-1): EAGVAQSPRYKIIEKRQSVAFWCNPISGHATLYWYQQILGQGPKLLIQFQNNGVVDDSQLPKDRFSAERLKGVDSTLKIQPAKLEDSAVYLCASSPGGTEQFFGPGTRLTVL.

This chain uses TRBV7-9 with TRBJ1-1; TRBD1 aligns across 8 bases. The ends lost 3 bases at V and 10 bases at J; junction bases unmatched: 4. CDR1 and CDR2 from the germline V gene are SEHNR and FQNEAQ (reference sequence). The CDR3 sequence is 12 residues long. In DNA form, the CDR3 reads TGTGCCAGCAGCTTGGACAGGGTACGAGCTTTCTTT. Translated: CASSLDRVRAFF.

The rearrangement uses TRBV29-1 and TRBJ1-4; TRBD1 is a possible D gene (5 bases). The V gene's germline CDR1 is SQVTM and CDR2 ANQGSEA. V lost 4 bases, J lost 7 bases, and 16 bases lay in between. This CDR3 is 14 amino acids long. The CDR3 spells CSVVLQGGSEKLFF. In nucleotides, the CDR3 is TGCAGCGTTGTTCTCCAGGGTGGTAGTGAAAAACTGTTTTTT.